This note documents a single TCR beta chain sequence. These data belong to a study of cytomegalovirus exposure and HLA in healthy donors. The PCR had 60 Vbeta and 13 Jbeta primers. TCRdb's table, derived via immunoSEQ multiplex PCR, lists solely in-frame clones and lacks some. The sample carries under 170,000 clones, around 79% recorded once. The V gene's germline CDR1 is SGHDT and CDR2 YYEEEE. This CDR3 is 19 amino acids long. V was trimmed by 4 bases and J by 0 bases, leaving 20 bases between them. Sequenced sample: PBMCs. This chain uses TRBV5-6 with TRBJ2-6; D is unresolved. This TCR was recovered from a human donor in good health. This CDR3 is CASSPFTGPLSSGANVLTF. The DNA of the CDR3 is TGTGCCAGCAGCCCATTCACGGGTCCCCTTAGCTCTGGGGCCAACGTCCTGACTTTC.